The 22 T cell receptor beta chains below were found in one sample sequenced in a study of T cell responses to AZD1222 COVID-19 vaccine (dated by TCRdb to about 2021). Libraries were constructed by the immunoSEQ multiplex PCR assay. TCRdb obtained this table from immuneACCESS and retained in-frame rearrangements with V and J assigned. These tables miss some clones; where compared with another copy, unresolved V genes account for less than half of the shortfall, and the remainder is unexplained. This sample is represented by 100,000 to 150,000 clones; approximately 89% of them were singletons. In total, the top ten clones hold under 7% of the sample. The time point tag for this specimen amounts to: baseline before first vaccination. The source was peripheral blood, collected on day 0 of AZD1222 vaccination. Receptor source: an adult in good health.

V is TRBV14 and J is TRBJ2-2, with D possibly matching TRBD1 (5 bases). Germline V gives CDR1 SGHDN, CDR2 FVKESK. This CDR3 is built from 17 residues. The V end lost 1 base, the J end lost 2 bases, and 14 bases lay between the germline ends. The CDR3 sequence is CASSQGWGRANTGELFF. The CDR3 nucleotides are TGTGCCAGCAGCCAAGGATGGGGCAGGGCTAACACCGGGGAGCTGTTTTTT.

This clone was observed a single time. The chain uses TRBV5-1 and TRBJ1-2; D may be TRBD1 (6 bases). The CDR3 runs 15 residues. The V end lost 0 bases, the J end lost 4 bases, and 13 bases lay between the germline ends. The V gene's germline CDR1 is SGHRS and CDR2 YFSETQ. The DNA for the CDR3 is TGCGCCAGCAGCTTGGCGGCAGGGGACTCCTATGGCTACACCTTC. This gives the protein CASSLAAGDSYGYTF.

The chain links TRBV5-1 to TRBJ2-5; D unresolved. Trimming stripped 0 bases from V and 0 bases from J, with 9 bases between. The germline V gene encodes CDR1 SGHRS and CDR2 YFSETQ. The length of the CDR3 is 15 residues. The CDR3 DNA reads TGCGCCAGCAGCTTGGGGCAGACAAACCAAGAGACCCAGTACTTC. Its translation is CASSLGQTNQETQYF.

The V call is TRBV6-2 or TRBV6-3, the J call TRBJ1-2; D not certain. Trimming shortened V by 2 bases and J by 7 bases, and 11 bases separated the two germline ends. CDR3 length: 13 residues. Per the germline V gene, CDR1 is MNHEY and CDR2 is SVGEGT. The CDR3 DNA is TGTGCCAGCAGTTACGAAGGGTATGGTGGCTACACCTTC. Encoded protein: CASSYEGYGGYTF.

This chain links TRBV2 with TRBJ1-1; TRBD1 matches at 7 bases. CDR1 is SNHLY and CDR2 is FYNNEI in the germline V gene. The CDR3 contains 14 residues. V lost 6 bases to trimming and J lost 1 base; unmatched junction nucleotides: 5. CDR3: CASRAGTANTEAFF. In DNA form, the CDR3 reads TGTGCCAGCAGGGCCGGGACAGCGAACACTGAAGCTTTCTTT.

This rearrangement joins TRBV7-9 to TRBJ2-4; perhaps TRBD2 as D (6 bases). The V gene lost 2 bases and the J gene lost 2 bases, with 16 bases spanning the gap. This CDR3 region has 17 residues. Germline CDR1 SEHNR, CDR2 FQNEAQ (reference sequence). The CDR3 DNA is TGTGCCAGCAGCTTAAGTAGGGCAGGGAGGACCAAAAACATTCAGTACTTC. Translation: CASSLSRAGRTKNIQYF.

The chain employs TRBV5-1 and TRBJ1-2, with TRBD1 as a possible D gene (6 bases). V was cut by 0 bases and J by 5 bases, with 14 bases left in between. The CDR3 is 15 amino acids. Looked up from germline, CDR1 is SGHRS and CDR2 is YFSETQ. CDR3 residues: CASSLVEGQLYGYTF. CDR3 nucleotides: TGCGCCAGCAGCTTGGTGGAGGGACAACTATATGGCTACACCTTC.

The rearrangement joins TRBV30 to TRBJ1-4; TRBD1 matches at 7 bases. CDR1 and CDR2 (germline): GTSNPN, SVGIG (reference sequence). CDR3 length equals 14 residues. Trimming removed 1 base from V and 3 bases from J; junction bases left unmatched: 2. This CDR3 is CAWSEGTANEKLFF. The CDR3 nucleotides are TGTGCCTGGAGTGAGGGGACAGCTAATGAAAAACTGTTTTTT.

The rearrangement links TRBV30 to TRBJ1-3, with a tentative D call TRBD1 (6 bases). The CDR3 is made up of 14 amino acids. Trimming shortened V by 2 bases and J by 9 bases, and 17 bases separated the two germline ends. Looked up from germline, CDR1 is GTSNPN and CDR2 is SVGIG (reference sequence). The CDR3 loop is CAWSKGTGARTIYF. The DNA for the CDR3 is TGTGCCTGGAGTAAGGGGACGGGGGCGCGCACCATATATTTT.

CDR3 protein: CASTLDSDTEAFF. The CDR3 region has the DNA TGTGCCAGCACTCTAGACAGTGACACTGAAGCTTTCTTT. The chain recombines TRBV2 with TRBJ1-1, with D possibly matching TRBD1 (5 bases). The CDR3 runs to 13 residues. The V end was cut by 7 bases, the J end by 3 bases, with 12 bases between. Germline CDR1 is SNHLY and CDR2 is FYNNEI.

The rearrangement uses TRBV19 and TRBJ1-2, with a possible D match to TRBD1 (5 bases). Trimming cost V 7 bases and J 5 bases, with 14 bases left between them. This CDR3 is 13 amino acids long. CDR1 and CDR2 from the germline V gene are LNHDA and SQIVND (reference sequence). The CDR3 loop is CASTLGLSYGYTF. DNA for the CDR3: TGTGCCAGTACCTTGGGACTGTCGTATGGCTACACCTTC. The full variable domain, its missing parts supplied by reference TRBV19 and TRBJ1-2, is DGGITQSPKYLFRKEGQNVTLSCEQNLNHDAMYWYRQDPGQGLRLIYYSQIVNDFQKGDIAEGYSVSREKKESFPLTVTSAQKNPTAFYLCASTLGLSYGYTFGSGTRLTVV.

The V and J genes are TRBV29-1 and TRBJ1-1, with 12 bases fitting TRBD1. The germline V gene encodes CDR1 SQVTM and CDR2 ANQGSEA. This CDR3 region has 15 residues. J gave up 2 bases and V 7 bases, and 8 bases lay outside the gene matches. CDR3 coding DNA: TGCAGCGCTACCCCGGGACAGGGGGCAAACACTGAAGCTTTCTTT. Translated, it gives CSATPGQGANTEAFF.

V usage is TRBV6-5 and J usage is TRBJ2-1; D uncertain. Trimming took off 6 bases at V and 9 bases at J, with 9 bases between the two ends. Germline V gene sequence: CDR1 MNHEY, CDR2 SVGAGI. This CDR3 has 11 amino acids. The CDR3 reads CASRGVREQFF. The DNA of the CDR3 is TGTGCCAGCAGAGGCGTTCGTGAGCAGTTCTTC.

The sample holds a few counts of this clone. This chain connects TRBV2 to TRBJ2-5; D gene ambiguous. There are 13 residues in the CDR3. CDR1 is SNHLY, CDR2 FYNNEI, per germline. Trimming left V 8 bases short and J 5 bases short, with 15 bases between. For the CDR3, the DNA is TGTGCCAGCGTCGGTAGGGCAGGCGAGACCCAGTACTTC. It encodes CASVGRAGETQYF.

The chain couples TRBV9 to TRBJ2-7, with 7 bases lining up with TRBD1. The CDR3 sequence is 13 residues long. CDR1 is SGDLS and CDR2 is YYNGEE in the germline V gene. Trimming removed 2 bases from V and 6 bases from J; junction bases left unmatched: 5. CDR3 in DNA: TGTGCCAGCAGCGTCACAGGGGAATCCGAGCAGTACTTC. Translation: CASSVTGESEQYF.

V gene TRBV19 combines with J gene TRBJ1-5; no definite D call. Germline-derived CDR1 and CDR2 are LNHDA and SQIVND (reference sequence). CDR3 length: 15 residues. The V and J ends lost 0 bases and 4 bases respectively, with 10 bases between them. CDR3 sequence reads: CASSIDLEVNQPQHF. CDR3 DNA: TGTGCCAGTAGTATAGATTTAGAGGTAAATCAGCCCCAGCATTTT.

This chain links TRBV27 with TRBJ2-3; 8 bases are a match to TRBD2. This CDR3 has 14 amino acids. The junction had 2 bases not matched to a gene; V was cut back by 2 bases and J by 4 bases. Germline loops: CDR1 MNHEY, CDR2 SMNVEV (reference sequence). CDR3 coding DNA: TGTGCCAGCAGTTTAATCGGGAGGGCAGATACGCAGTATTTT. Its protein product is CASSLIGRADTQYF.

V gene TRBV5-6 combines with J gene TRBJ2-5; D call uncertain. The CDR3 spans 14 residues. Trimming took 0 bases from V and 2 from J, leaving 8 bases between them. Germline assignment: CDR1 SGHDT and CDR2 YYEEEE. The CDR3 sequence is CASSLGAFQETQYF. The CDR3 region has the DNA TGTGCCAGCAGCTTGGGCGCGTTTCAAGAGACCCAGTACTTC.

V usage is TRBV5-1 and J usage is TRBJ2-2; TRBD1 might be the D (5 bases). V dropped 0 bases and J dropped 3 bases, with 9 bases sitting between them. CDR1 SGHRS and CDR2 YFSETQ come from the germline V gene. The CDR3 extends over 15 amino acids. The CDR3 is CASSLVGAYTGELFF. In DNA, the CDR3 is TGCGCCAGCAGCTTGGTAGGGGCTTACACCGGGGAGCTGTTTTTT. The full variable domain, its missing parts supplied by reference TRBV5-1 and TRBJ2-2, is KAGVTQTPRYLIKTRGQQVTLSCSPISGHRSVSWYQQTPGQGLQFLFEYFSETQRNKGNFPGRFSGRQFSNSRSEMNVSTLELGDSALYLCASSLVGAYTGELFFGEGSRLTVL.

The chain recombines TRBV13 with TRBJ1-3; tentatively, D is TRBD1 (5 bases). Trimming took off 5 bases at V and 0 bases at J, with 14 bases between the two ends. The CDR3 length is 16 residues. CDR1 is PRHDT and CDR2 is FYEKMQ in the germline V gene (reference sequence). The CDR3 DNA follows: TGTGCCAGCAGCCTCTTTAGGGGATACTCTGGAAACACCATATATTTT. It codes for CASSLFRGYSGNTIYF.

V gene TRBV7-2 combines with J gene TRBJ1-2; the D is unclear. The CDR3 covers 14 residues. V was clipped by 5 bases and J by 0 bases, with 10 bases between them. The germline gives CDR1 SGHTA, CDR2 FQGNSA. The CDR3 sequence: CASSPRITNYGYTF. CDR3 DNA: TGTGCCAGCAGCCCCCGAATAACTAACTATGGCTACACCTTC.

In DNA, the CDR3 is TGTGCCAGCAACCCTGCGGGGCCAGGCGTTCAGCCCCAGCATTTT. It specifies CASNPAGPGVQPQHF. The chain couples TRBV6-5 to TRBJ1-5, with D maybe TRBD1 (5 bases). Germline V lookup: CDR1 MNHEY, CDR2 SVGAGI. The germline V and J ends were trimmed by 7 bases and 6 bases, with 19 bases remaining between them. The CDR3 sequence is 15 residues long.